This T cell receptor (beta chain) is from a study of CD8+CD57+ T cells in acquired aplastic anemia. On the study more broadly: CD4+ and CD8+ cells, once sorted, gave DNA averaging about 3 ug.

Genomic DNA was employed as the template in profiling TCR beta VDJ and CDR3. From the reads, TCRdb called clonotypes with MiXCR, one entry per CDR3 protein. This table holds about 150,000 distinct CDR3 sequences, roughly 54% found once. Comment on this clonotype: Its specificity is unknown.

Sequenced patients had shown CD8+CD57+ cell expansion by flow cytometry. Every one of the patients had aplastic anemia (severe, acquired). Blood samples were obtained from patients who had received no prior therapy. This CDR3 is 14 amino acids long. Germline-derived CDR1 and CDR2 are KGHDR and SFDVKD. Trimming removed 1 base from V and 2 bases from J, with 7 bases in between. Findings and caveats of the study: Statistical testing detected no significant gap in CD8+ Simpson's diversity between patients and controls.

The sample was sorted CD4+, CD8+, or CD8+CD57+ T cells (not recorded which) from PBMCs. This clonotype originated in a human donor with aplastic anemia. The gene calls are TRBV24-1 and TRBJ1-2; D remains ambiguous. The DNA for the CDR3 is TGTGCCACCAGTGATTTATCCAGGAACTATGGCTACACCTTC. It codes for CATSDLSRNYGYTF.